Listed below are T cell receptor beta chains from one sample, sequenced in a study of T cells expressing NK-cell markers. Reprocessing the 5' RACE reads, TCRdb reports a single entry for every CDR3 protein and omits DNA. The sample is made up of some 390,000 distinct CDR3 sequences, and the top ten hold roughly a tenth of it. The sequencing sample was made of blood T cells: a sorted CD56 or NKG2C T cell subset, CD4+ or CD8+ T cells, or bulk PBMC T cells (not recorded which). The receptors come from a woman between 50 and 59 years old in good health. CDR3s include the opening cysteine and the closing phenylalanine or tryptophan.

J: TRBJ2-3; V: TRBV11-2; CDR3: CASSFGDFTDTQYF
J: TRBJ1-5; V: TRBV5-1; CDR3: CASSLDSGNQPQHF
J: TRBJ2-7; V: TRBV12-3/TRBV12-4; CDR3: CASSIDRASYEQYF
J: TRBJ1-2; V: TRBV24-1; CDR3: CATSSEKYGYTF
J: TRBJ1-6; V: TRBV27; CDR3: CASSFGGVSSPLHF
J: TRBJ1-4; V: TRBV11-2; CDR3: CASSRIPTNEKLFF
J: TRBJ2-1; V: TRBV6-1; CDR3: CASRSTGSAAYNEQFF
J: TRBJ2-1; V: TRBV20-1; CDR3: CSARTSGQESHNEQFF
J: TRBJ1-1; V: TRBV20-1; CDR3: CSAREGQGWVENTEAFF
J: TRBJ1-5; V: TRBV3-1; CDR3: CASSQDRDGRQPQHF
J: TRBJ2-5; V: TRBV24-1; CDR3: CATSDNRLAGGQETQYF
J: TRBJ2-1; V: TRBV7-7; CDR3: CASSPGTDYNEQFF
J: TRBJ2-2; V: TRBV5-1; CDR3: CASSGTPTGELFF
J: TRBJ1-4; V: TRBV4-2; CDR3: CASSQERGMRGFF
J: TRBJ1-4; V: TRBV28; CDR3: CASSLLRNEKLFF